This entry describes one TCR beta chain. Its binding antigen is unknown. Within one base of it there is no much larger clone, and no base qualities were kept. These data originate in a study of cytomegalovirus exposure and HLA in healthy donors listed by TCRdb under 2017. Regarding the research as a whole: An earlier analysis of more than 550 of the donors reported over 250 Gb of sequence data and 117 million unique TCR beta sequences obtained from 150 million to 200 million T cells. Roughly 300 gigabases of sequencing data and 70 million to 100 million unique TCR sequences made up an early release that covered 640 HLA-typed donors. The genetic ancestry cluster associated with self-reported Caucasian donors included roughly 84% of the roughly 390 genotyped donors. The study aimed to test whether cataloging public T cell receptors could reveal signatures of past pathogen exposure. The study used immunosequencing to profile the T cell repertoires of approximately 650 subjects and linked those repertoires to cytomegalovirus serostatus. Along with the roughly 670-subject first cohort, a separate validation cohort of 120 different subjects was used. To predict cytomegalovirus infection status, the study combined high-throughput TCR immunosequencing, statistical association of individual TCRs with disease status, and machine learning. A later analysis re-analyzed previously published TCR beta repertoires from 600 to 850 donors and added high-resolution HLA genotyping to study TCR occurrence patterns. Rather than using new phenotypic data, the later analysis identified candidate immune exposures from TCR beta sequences and from how often those sequences occurred across donors. An earlier analysis of approximately 630 of the donors applied high-throughput TCR beta sequencing to assess whether each TCR beta V gene segment acted as functional or pseudogenic. Donor age, sex, ethnicity and CMV serostatus were collected together with the repertoire data. A later genetic analysis took genome-wide SNP genotypes for about three fifths of the 666 donors and used that subset as a discovery cohort. Every repertoire in the discovery cohort had been generated on one and the same sequencing platform. HLA typing covered class I and class II loci at four-digit resolution. Typing coverage varied by locus: roughly 629-640 donors for A, B, C, DRB1 and DQB1; approximately 500 for DQA1; around 570 for DPA1; roughly 470 for DPB1. Roughly 5 DR-DQ haplotypes were treated as single units for association and clustering because of strong linkage in the cohort. Among around 400 genotyped donors of the cohort, an average of roughly 230,000 unique TCR beta nucleotide sequences was sequenced per donor, of which roughly 17% were non-productive. Broader findings and caveats from the paper: Roughly uniform sequencing depth across donors was assumed in presence/absence analyses, although this assumption may not hold. It was suggested by the authors that the approach could potentially be generalized to other disease states and immunological phenotypes. When HLA alleles, especially DR and DQ, strongly co-occurred, attributing TCR associations to individual alleles was difficult. The study gave a list of some 150 TCR beta chains associated with cytomegalovirus. In a later analysis, some 18,000 TCR beta sequences were associated with specific HLA alleles at a false discovery rate of 0.05. Several of the top co-occurrence clusters appeared to be linked to parvovirus B19, influenza, CMV and Epstein-Barr virus, according to a later analysis. A further reported finding was that TCR beta sequences accurately predicted the HLA-A and HLA-B alleles for most subjects in the first cohort. In vitro tests confirmed that a few of the cytomegalovirus-associated TCR beta chains recognize cytomegalovirus antigens. In a later genetic analysis, a missense DCLRE1C variant was associated with V-gene and J-gene trimming of TCR beta chains, and the association was replicated in an independent cohort. A later analysis found that most CMV-associated TCR beta chains appeared HLA-restricted, with HLA associations seemingly driven largely by CMV exposure. A later genetic analysis reported fewer N-insertions in productive TCRs among donors in an Asian-associated ancestry cluster than the 666-donor mean. Correlated functional status among segregating V segments might be attributable to linkage disequilibrium, but an unknown experimental factor could not be ruled out. A group of highly shared sequence variants was considered likely to be a technical artifact of the sequencing pipeline. The earlier analysis of nearly 600 of the donors excluded some 16 rarely observed V segments, including chromosome 9 orphons, because counts were too low. Because the 87-base-pair reads could not distinguish some IMGT-functional V segments, including TRBV6-2 and TRBV6-3, those segments were excluded. Only TCR beta chains were sequenced in this cohort, and the absence of alpha or paired-chain data limited detectable features. The classifier was reported to diagnose cytomegalovirus status with high specificity and sensitivity in both the original cohort and the validation cohort. In a later analysis, TCR association rates were found to vary across HLA loci, with the most associated TCRs seen for DRB1 alleles and the fewest for HLA-C alleles. In a later analysis, HLA-associated TCR beta chains showed more clonal expansion and lower generation probabilities than non-associated chains that were equally common. An earlier analysis of roughly 570 of the donors showed that most TCR beta V segments appeared in productive rearrangements either about 87% or about 30% of the time, which broadly matched IMGT annotations. Immune exposure information for the cohort was limited to CMV serostatus. Most TCR sequences were seen in very few donors, while some public TCRs were found in many individuals. Because HLA typing was missing for some donors at each locus, association tests included only the typed subset.

The CDR3 spans 15 residues, from the cysteine through the phenylalanine. Just CDR3 DNA is preserved here, 45 bases in frame from base 1. V sheds 6 bases and J sheds 5 bases, leaving 16 bases between their ends. Via the germline V gene, CDR1 is SNHLY and CDR2 FYNNEI. Receptor amplification or capture employed the immunoSEQ multiplex PCR assay. The multiplex PCR relied on a mix of 60 forward primers for TCR Vbeta segments and 13 reverse primers for TCR Jbeta segments. The CDR3 region of rearranged TCR beta genes was amplified from genomic DNA with a multiplex PCR assay. On the Illumina HiSeq System, the amplified TCR beta libraries were sequenced as 87-base-pair reads. The study's own analysis went as follows. In a later analysis, roughly 80 million unique TCR beta chains were counted across the roughly 610 repertoires, and around 11 million of these chains were shared by at least two donors. To remove PCR and sequencing errors, raw reads were error-corrected and collapsed into unique sequences using a nearest-neighbor algorithm that merged closely related sequences. To assign V, D and J gene segments, CDR3 sequences were aligned to IMGT reference sequences. For a sequence to be retained, a match of at least six nucleotides was required to both a V gene segment and a J gene segment. Rearrangements were classified as productive when the CDR3 lacked stop codons and remained in frame with V and J, and all other rearrangements were classified as non-productive. CDR3 was defined according to IMGT convention as the region running from the second conserved V-encoded cysteine to the conserved J-encoded phenylalanine. The earlier analysis of roughly 590 of the donors excluded any sequence lacking an unambiguous match to a single V gene segment. An earlier analysis of just under 600 of the donors called V segments functional above 56.7% productive rearrangements and segregating when the between-donor standard deviation exceeded 5%. A statistical classification framework was built to diagnose cytomegalovirus status from the catalog of TCR beta chain sequences. A later analysis assigned V and J genes by comparing TCR nucleotide sequences with IMGT/GENE-DB human TR gene sequences. In a later analysis, CDR3 sequences and most-parsimonious VDJ recombination scenarios were assigned using the TCRdist pipeline. In a later analysis, every TCR beta chain was defined by the combination of its CDR3 amino acid sequence and its V-gene family, and reads without a unique V-gene family were dropped. In a later analysis, 450 to 600 highly shared, low-generation-probability nucleotide sequences were removed to address suspected cross-contamination and a sequencing artifact. A later analysis calculated a clonal expansion index for each public chain from normalized within-repertoire ranks of inferred template counts. Generation probabilities in a later analysis came from a VDJ recombination model fitted to out-of-frame rearrangements, and those results were checked against IGoR. In a later analysis, TCR-TCR, TCR-HLA and TCR-CMV co-occurrence was scored with hypergeometric tests, and a repertoire-size bias correction was applied to TCR pairs. In a later analysis, false discovery rates were estimated by permuting HLA or CMV assignments 20 times. In a later analysis, co-occurring TCRs were grouped with DBSCAN, and TCRdist sequence similarity was added when clustering was performed within HLA-allele-positive subsets. Repertoires with fewer than 30,000 or more than 120,000 public chains were left out of co-occurrence clustering, as were roughly five repertoires with anomalous nucleotide sharing. As stored in TCRdb, this immuneACCESS dataset retains in-frame rearrangements with V and J assigned. A fraction of the clones does not appear; measured against another copy, unresolved V genes explain less than half of the discrepancy, and the remainder lacks a known reason. V, J and clone size reflect that table, while D and trimming were determined from the DNA. Counted in this sample were 99,000 or so clones; over 60% of them appeared once. The ten largest clones capture about 5.7% of the sample.

In total, about 650 healthy bone marrow donors made up the cohort. All cohort members were sampled while nominally healthy, although unrecorded immune exposures were likely present. The donor tested CMV seropositive and was one of the 289 seropositive cohort members. A peripheral blood sample was collected from each donor, and TCR beta sequencing was performed on peripheral blood mononuclear cells. The Qiagen DNeasy Blood Extraction Kit was used to extract genomic DNA from the blood cell samples. The sequence links TRBV2 to TRBJ1-4; the D gene identity is not certain. This receptor was obtained from a woman between 18 and 30 years old in good health and CMV-seropositive. The sequenced sample was PBMCs. This receptor has the CDR3 CASRAVVSGNEKLFF. Here is the DNA: TGTGCCAGCAGGGCCGTTGTTTCTGGCAATGAAAAACTGTTTTTT.